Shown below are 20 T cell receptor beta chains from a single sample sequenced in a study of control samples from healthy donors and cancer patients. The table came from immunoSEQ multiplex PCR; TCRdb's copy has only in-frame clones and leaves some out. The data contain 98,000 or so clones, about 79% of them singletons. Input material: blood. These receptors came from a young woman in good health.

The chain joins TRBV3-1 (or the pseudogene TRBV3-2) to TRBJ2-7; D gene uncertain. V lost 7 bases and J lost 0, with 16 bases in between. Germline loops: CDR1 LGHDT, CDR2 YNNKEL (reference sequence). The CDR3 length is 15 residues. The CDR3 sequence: CASTLGLRSSYEQYF. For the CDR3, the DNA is TGTGCCAGCACCTTAGGGCTCAGGTCCTCCTACGAGCAGTACTTC.

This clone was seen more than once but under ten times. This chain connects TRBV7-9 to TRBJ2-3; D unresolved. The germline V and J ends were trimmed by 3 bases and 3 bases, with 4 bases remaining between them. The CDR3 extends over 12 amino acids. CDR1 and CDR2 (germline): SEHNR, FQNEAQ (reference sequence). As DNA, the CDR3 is TGTGCCAGCAGCTTTAGAACAGATACGCAGTATTTT. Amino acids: CASSFRTDTQYF.

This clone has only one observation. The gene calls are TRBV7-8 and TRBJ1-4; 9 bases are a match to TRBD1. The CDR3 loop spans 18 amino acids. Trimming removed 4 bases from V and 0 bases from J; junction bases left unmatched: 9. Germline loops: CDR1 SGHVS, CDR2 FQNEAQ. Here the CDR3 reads CASSSNTGGLATNEKLFF. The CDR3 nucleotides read TGTGCCAGCAGCTCCAATACAGGGGGCCTAGCAACTAATGAAAAACTGTTTTTT.

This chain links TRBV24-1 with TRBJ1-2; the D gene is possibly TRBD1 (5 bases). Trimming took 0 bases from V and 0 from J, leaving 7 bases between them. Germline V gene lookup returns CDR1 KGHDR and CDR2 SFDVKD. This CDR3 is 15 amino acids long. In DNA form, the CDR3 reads TGTGCCACCAGTGATTTGGGGACGACTAACTATGGCTACACCTTC. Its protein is CATSDLGTTNYGYTF.

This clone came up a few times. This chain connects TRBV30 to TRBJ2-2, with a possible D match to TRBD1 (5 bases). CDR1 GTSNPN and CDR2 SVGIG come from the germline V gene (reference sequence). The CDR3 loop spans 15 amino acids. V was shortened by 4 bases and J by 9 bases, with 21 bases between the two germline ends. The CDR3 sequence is CAWTELQGFPRELFF. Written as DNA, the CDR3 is TGTGCCTGGACCGAACTCCAGGGTTTTCCCCGGGAGCTGTTTTTT.

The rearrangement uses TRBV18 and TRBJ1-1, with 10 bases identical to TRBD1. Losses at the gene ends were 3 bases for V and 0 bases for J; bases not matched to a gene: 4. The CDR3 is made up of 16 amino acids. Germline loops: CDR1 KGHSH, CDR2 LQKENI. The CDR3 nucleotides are TGTGCCAGCTCACCGGGGACAGGGGTAATGAACACTGAAGCTTTCTTT. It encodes CASSPGTGVMNTEAFF.

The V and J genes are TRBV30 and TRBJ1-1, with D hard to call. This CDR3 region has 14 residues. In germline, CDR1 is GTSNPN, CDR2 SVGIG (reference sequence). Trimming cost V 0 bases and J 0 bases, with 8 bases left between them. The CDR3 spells CAWSVGWLNTEAFF. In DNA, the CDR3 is TGTGCCTGGAGTGTGGGGTGGCTGAACACTGAAGCTTTCTTT. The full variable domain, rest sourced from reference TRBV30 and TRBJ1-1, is SQTIHQWPATLVQPVGSPLSLECTVEGTSNPNLYWYRQAAGRGLQLLFYSVGIGQISSEVPQNLSASRPQDRQFILSSKKLLLSDSGFYLCAWSVGWLNTEAFFGQGTRLTVV.

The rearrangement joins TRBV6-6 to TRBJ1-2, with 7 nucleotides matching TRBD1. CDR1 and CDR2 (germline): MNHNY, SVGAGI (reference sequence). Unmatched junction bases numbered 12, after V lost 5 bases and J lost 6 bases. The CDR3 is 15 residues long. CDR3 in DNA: TGTGCCAGCAGTCACAGACAGGGACGCCGAGATGGCTACACCTTC. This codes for CASSHRQGRRDGYTF.

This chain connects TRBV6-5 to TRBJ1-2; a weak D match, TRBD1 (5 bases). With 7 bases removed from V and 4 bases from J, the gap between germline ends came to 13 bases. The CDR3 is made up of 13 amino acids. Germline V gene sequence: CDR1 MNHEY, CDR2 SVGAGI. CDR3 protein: CASTAGLGYGYTF. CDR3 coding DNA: TGTGCCAGCACAGCGGGGCTGGGCTATGGCTACACCTTC.

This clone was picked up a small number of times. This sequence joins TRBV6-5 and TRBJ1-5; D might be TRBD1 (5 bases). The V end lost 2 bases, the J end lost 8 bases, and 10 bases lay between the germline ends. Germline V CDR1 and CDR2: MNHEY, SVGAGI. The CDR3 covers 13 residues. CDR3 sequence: CASSYGGLEPQHF. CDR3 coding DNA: TGTGCCAGCAGTTACGGGGGATTGGAGCCCCAGCATTTT.

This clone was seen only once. The CDR3 DNA follows: TGTGCCAGTAGTATGGAGGAGAGGGCTGAAGCTTTCTTT. It codes for CASSMEERAEAFF. This chain connects TRBV19 to TRBJ1-1; D remains unclear. The CDR3 length is 13 residues. The germline V and J ends were trimmed by 3 bases and 6 bases, with 11 bases remaining between them. Germline CDR1 reads LNHDA; CDR2 reads SQIVND (reference sequence). Together with reference TRBV19 and TRBJ1-1, the CDR3 gives the full variable domain: DGGITQSPKYLFRKEGQNVTLSCEQNLNHDAMYWYRQDPGQGLRLIYYSQIVNDFQKGDIAEGYSVSREKKESFPLTVTSAQKNPTAFYLCASSMEERAEAFFGQGTRLTVV.

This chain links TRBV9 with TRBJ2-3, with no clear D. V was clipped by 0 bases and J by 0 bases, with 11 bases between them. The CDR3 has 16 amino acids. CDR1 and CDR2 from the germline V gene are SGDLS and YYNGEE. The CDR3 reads CASSVELRSSTDTQYF. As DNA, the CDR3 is TGTGCCAGCAGCGTAGAGCTGCGGTCTAGCACAGATACGCAGTATTTT.

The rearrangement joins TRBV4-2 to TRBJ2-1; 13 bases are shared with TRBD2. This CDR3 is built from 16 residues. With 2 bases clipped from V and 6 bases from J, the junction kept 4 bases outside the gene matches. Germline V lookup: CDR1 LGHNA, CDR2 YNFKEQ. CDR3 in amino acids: CASSQPTSGGANEQFF. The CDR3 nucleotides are TGTGCCAGCAGCCAACCCACTAGCGGGGGGGCCAATGAGCAGTTCTTC.

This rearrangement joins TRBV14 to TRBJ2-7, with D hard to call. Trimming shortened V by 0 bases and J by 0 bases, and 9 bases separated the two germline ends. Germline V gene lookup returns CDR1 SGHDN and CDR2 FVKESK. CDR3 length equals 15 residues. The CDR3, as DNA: TGTGCCAGCAGCCAAGATTTTGTGTTCTCCTACGAGCAGTACTTC. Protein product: CASSQDFVFSYEQYF.

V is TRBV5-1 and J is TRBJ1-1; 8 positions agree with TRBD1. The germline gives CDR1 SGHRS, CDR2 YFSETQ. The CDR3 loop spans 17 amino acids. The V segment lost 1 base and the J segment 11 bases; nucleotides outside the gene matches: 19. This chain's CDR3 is CASSLSRDRRSDVRAFF. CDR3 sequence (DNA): TGCGCCAGCAGCTTGTCAAGGGACAGGCGGTCCGATGTTCGGGCTTTCTTT.

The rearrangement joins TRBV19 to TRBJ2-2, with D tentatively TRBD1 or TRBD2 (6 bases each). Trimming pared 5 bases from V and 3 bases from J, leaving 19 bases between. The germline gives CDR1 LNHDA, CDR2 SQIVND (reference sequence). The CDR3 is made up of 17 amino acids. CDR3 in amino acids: CASSGPGAPRYTGELFF. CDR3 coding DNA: TGTGCCAGTAGTGGCCCGGGGGCCCCGAGGTACACCGGGGAGCTGTTTTTT. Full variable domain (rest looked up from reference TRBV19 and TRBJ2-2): DGGITQSPKYLFRKEGQNVTLSCEQNLNHDAMYWYRQDPGQGLRLIYYSQIVNDFQKGDIAEGYSVSREKKESFPLTVTSAQKNPTAFYLCASSGPGAPRYTGELFFGEGSRLTVL.

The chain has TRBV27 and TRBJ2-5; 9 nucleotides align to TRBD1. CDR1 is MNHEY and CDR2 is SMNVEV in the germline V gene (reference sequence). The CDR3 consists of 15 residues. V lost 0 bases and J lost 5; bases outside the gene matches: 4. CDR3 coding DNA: TGTGCCAGCAGTTTATCGACAGGGGGGTATGAGACCCAGTACTTC. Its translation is CASSLSTGGYETQYF.

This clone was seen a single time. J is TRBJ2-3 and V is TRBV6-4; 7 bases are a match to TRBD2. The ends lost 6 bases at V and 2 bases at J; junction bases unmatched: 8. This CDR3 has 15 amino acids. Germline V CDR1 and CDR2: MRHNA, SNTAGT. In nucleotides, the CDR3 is TGTGCCAGCAGAGCGGGACTACAACACACAGATACGCAGTATTTT. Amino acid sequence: CASRAGLQHTDTQYF.

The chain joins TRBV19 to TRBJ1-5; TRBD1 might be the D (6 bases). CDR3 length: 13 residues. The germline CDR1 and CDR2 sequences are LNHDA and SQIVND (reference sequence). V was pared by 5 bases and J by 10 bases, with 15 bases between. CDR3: CASSVDRLVPQHF. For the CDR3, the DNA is TGTGCCAGTAGTGTGGACAGATTAGTACCCCAGCATTTT.

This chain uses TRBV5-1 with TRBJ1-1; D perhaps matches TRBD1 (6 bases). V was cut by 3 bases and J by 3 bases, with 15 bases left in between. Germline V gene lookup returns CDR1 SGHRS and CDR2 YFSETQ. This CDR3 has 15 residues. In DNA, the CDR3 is TGCGCCAGCAGCTACTCACAGGGAGGGGACACTGAAGCTTTCTTT. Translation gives CASSYSQGGDTEAFF.